These 25 T cell receptor beta chains came from one sample sequenced in a study of read filtering for tumor transcriptome and immune sequencing. From 350 to 500 ng of RNA, a library with molecular barcoded alpha/delta and beta/gamma adaptors was made. Each CDR3 protein is one row after TCRdb ran MiXCR on the reads. This table has 120,000 or so distinct CDR3 sequences, about an eighth appearing once. Sequenced material: a population of CD138-negative cells sorted from bone marrow. The origin of the receptors is a donor at least 40 years old with multiple myeloma.

To note about this clonotype: A read error may be the cause here, since a much bigger clone is one base away. The chain has TRBV6-6 and TRBJ1-1; D ambiguous. V dropped 0 bases and J dropped 0 bases, with 8 bases sitting between them. Germline V gene data show CDR1 as MNHNY and CDR2 as SVGAGI (reference sequence). This CDR3 comprises 15 residues. This chain's CDR3 is CASSYSSRLNTEAFF. The CDR3 DNA is TGTGCCAGCAGTTACTCGTCACGCCTGAACACTGAAGCTTTCTTT.

The table lists this clonotype with many counts. The gene calls are TRBV19 and TRBJ1-4; 9 nucleotides align to TRBD1. There are 15 residues in the CDR3. Per germline, CDR1 LNHDA and CDR2 SQIVND (reference sequence). With 6 bases clipped from V and 7 bases from J, the junction kept 9 bases outside the gene matches. The CDR3 coding sequence is TGTGCCAGTAGCCCCGAGACAGGGGGTTCTGAAAAACTGTTTTTT. This sequence encodes CASSPETGGSEKLFF.

This clonotype was found many times. V and J are TRBV29-1 and TRBJ2-5; D is unclear. CDR1 is SQVTM, CDR2 ANQGSEA, per germline. The CDR3 runs 11 residues. Trimming cost V 8 bases and J 5 bases, with 12 bases left between them. CDR3 nucleotides: TGCAGCCTTGGGTTTTATGAGACCCAGTACTTC. Translation gives CSLGFYETQYF.

The chain combines TRBV7-2 with TRBJ2-3, with D uncertain. This CDR3 spans 12 amino acids. Trimming took off 0 bases at V and 7 bases at J, with 5 bases between the two ends. CDR1 and CDR2 from the germline V gene are SGHTA and FQGNSA. CDR3 DNA sequence: TGTGCCAGCAGCTTAGCCAGAAATACGCAGTATTTT. It translates to CASSLARNTQYF.

The chain combines TRBV10-2 with TRBJ1-1; TRBD1 aligns across 7 bases. Germline loops: CDR1 WSHSY, CDR2 SAAADI. The J segment lost 10 bases and the V segment lost 8 bases, leaving 13 bases of the junction unmatched. The CDR3 is made up of 13 amino acids. CDR3 in DNA: TGCGCCAGCGGGGACAGTCTTGGGAATGGAGCTTTCTTT. Its translation is CASGDSLGNGAFF.

In this sample, this clonotype turned up many times. The V and J genes are TRBV5-5 and TRBJ1-1, with no clear D. Trimming cost V 2 bases and J 5 bases, with 13 bases left between them. The CDR3 contains 14 residues. Germline lookup yields CDR1 SGHKS and CDR2 YYEKEE (reference sequence). The CDR3, as DNA: TGTGCCAGCAGCTTCCAACCGGGAGGTACTGAAGCTTTCTTT. Amino acid sequence: CASSFQPGGTEAFF.

This clonotype showed up many times. The genes are TRBV30 and TRBJ2-4; 8 positions match TRBD2. This CDR3 spans 19 amino acids. The junction had 15 bases not matched to a gene; V was cut back by 2 bases and J by 0 bases. Germline values: CDR1 GTSNPN, CDR2 SVGIG (reference sequence). The CDR3 is CAWSHPGLEGGIAKNIQYF. CDR3 DNA: TGTGCCTGGAGTCATCCGGGACTAGAGGGGGGGATAGCCAAAAACATTCAGTACTTC.

This clonotype was counted many times. The chain has TRBV7-2 and TRBJ1-5, with 9 bases lining up with TRBD1. This CDR3 has 15 residues. Germline values: CDR1 SGHTA, CDR2 FQGNSA. The ends lost 3 bases at V and 5 bases at J; junction bases unmatched: 5. The CDR3 is CASSFRTGEDQPQHF. The CDR3 nucleotides read TGTGCCAGCAGCTTTAGGACAGGGGAGGATCAGCCCCAGCATTTT.

This clonotype was observed a few times. The chain employs TRBV6-6 and TRBJ1-2; D remains ambiguous. V lost 5 bases, J lost 1 base, and 17 bases lay in between. From germline, CDR1 is MNHNY and CDR2 SVGAGI (reference sequence). The CDR3 contains 16 residues. This CDR3 reads CASSRSASDHNYGYTF. The CDR3 nucleotides are TGTGCCAGCAGTCGTTCCGCCTCGGATCATAACTATGGCTACACCTTC.

This clonotype was recorded many times. The gene calls are TRBV10-3 and TRBJ1-1; D ambiguous. V dropped 4 bases and J dropped 4 bases, with 13 bases sitting between them. CDR1 ENHRY and CDR2 SYGVKD come from the germline V gene. The CDR3 runs to 14 residues. This CDR3 reads CAISVETGSTEAFF. CDR3 DNA: TGTGCCATCAGTGTTGAAACGGGTAGCACTGAAGCTTTCTTT.

This clonotype was counted at least ten times. The chain uses TRBV12-3 or TRBV12-4 and TRBJ1-2, with D possibly TRBD1 on 5 matching bases. The CDR3 is 17 residues long. The V and J ends lost 4 bases and 0 bases respectively, with 18 bases between them. CDR3: CASSSPPGTQANYGYTF. CDR3 DNA sequence: TGTGCCAGCAGTTCCCCGCCCGGGACGCAGGCTAACTATGGCTACACCTTC.

This clonotype has a single count. The conserved phenylalanine or tryptophan is not found at the CDR3 terminus, so this likely reflects a read error. This chain joins TRBV3-1 and TRBJ1-5; D remains unclear. Germline V lookup: CDR1 LGHDT, CDR2 YNNKEL (reference sequence). This CDR3 contains 14 residues. Between the trimmed V and J ends, which lost 2 bases and 2 bases, there was a span of 7 bases. The CDR3 protein is CASSQLHGNQPQHS. In DNA, the CDR3 is TGTGCCAGCAGCCAATTACATGGCAATCAGCCCCAGCATTCT.

This clonotype was detected ten times or more. This chain uses TRBV7-3 with TRBJ2-5; D possibly corresponds to TRBD2 (5 bases). This CDR3 has 13 residues. Germline loops: CDR1 SGHTA, CDR2 FQGTGA. Trimming cost V 1 base and J 5 bases, with 8 bases left between them. In DNA form, the CDR3 reads TGTGCCAGCAGCTTAAGTAGCGATGAGACCCAGTACTTC. Translation: CASSLSSDETQYF.

This clonotype was seen many times. The chain combines TRBV29-1 with TRBJ1-1; 7 bases map to TRBD1. The CDR3 runs to 17 residues. CDR1 is SQVTM and CDR2 is ANQGSEA in the germline V gene. V shed 0 bases, J shed 5 bases, and the junction held 15 bases outside the gene matches. The CDR3 nucleotides are TGCAGCGTTGAAGAACTTCGACAGGGAGTCGACGTTACTGAAGCTTTCTTT. It encodes CSVEELRQGVDVTEAFF.

This clonotype was observed a handful of times. The rearrangement joins TRBV14 to TRBJ2-5; no reliable D call. Trimming took 0 bases from V and 5 from J, leaving 7 bases between them. CDR1 is SGHDN and CDR2 is FVKESK in the germline V gene. There are 13 residues in the CDR3. The CDR3 DNA reads TGTGCCAGCAGCCAAGATTACGGGGAGACCCAGTACTTC. Translating it yields CASSQDYGETQYF.

This chain uses TRBV15 with TRBJ1-1, with D hard to call. Germline CDR1 reads LNHNV; CDR2 reads YYDKDF (reference sequence). V lost 2 bases, J lost 2 bases, and 6 bases lay in between. The CDR3 contains 13 residues. The CDR3 loop is CATSRPLNTEAFF. CDR3 coding DNA: TGTGCCACCAGCAGACCCCTTAACACTGAAGCTTTCTTT.

Turning to this clonotype: Possible read error: a much larger clone is one base away. V and J are TRBV2 and TRBJ1-4; the D gene is possibly TRBD1 (6 bases). The germline V gene has CDR1 SNHLY and CDR2 FYNNEI. The CDR3 covers 15 residues. CDR3 bases: TGTGCCAGCAGTGAATTCGGACAGATTAATGAAAAACTGTCTTTT. Translated, it gives CASSEFGQINEKLSF.

Ten or more counts support this clonotype. The gene calls are TRBV4-2 and TRBJ1-5; a possible D gene is TRBD1 (5 bases). The CDR3 covers 15 residues. Per the germline V gene, CDR1 is LGHNA and CDR2 is YNFKEQ. The V gene lost 3 bases and the J gene lost 0 bases, with 9 bases spanning the gap. CDR3 amino acids: CASSQGGDSNQPQHF. CDR3 in DNA: TGTGCCAGCAGCCAGGGAGGGGATAGCAATCAGCCCCAGCATTTT.

This clonotype was counted many times. At one of its ends the junction is not consistent with the germline gene, which may arise from a read error. The V call is TRBV5-1, the J call TRBJ2-5; TRBD2 agrees at 7 bases. Germline lookup yields CDR1 SGHRS and CDR2 YFSETQ. This CDR3 has 13 residues. The CDR3: CASSLGGGETQYF. The CDR3 DNA is TGTGCCAGCAGCTTGGGCGGGGGAGAGACCCAGTACTTC. Complete variable domain (other parts from reference TRBV5-1 and TRBJ2-5): KAGVTQTPRYLIKTRGQQVTLSCSPISGHRSVSWYQQTPGQGLQFLFEYFSETQRNKGNFPGRFSGRQFSNSRSEMNVSTLELGDSALYLCASSLGGGETQYFGPGTRLLVL.

This clonotype was picked up many times. This chain links TRBV12-3 or TRBV12-4 with TRBJ2-5, with D tentatively TRBD2 (5 bases). V shed 5 bases and J shed 0 bases, with 13 bases lying between them. CDR3 size: 15 residues. The CDR3 DNA reads as TGTGCCAGCAGTCCGAACGGGATGTACCAAGAGACCCAGTACTTC. Translated: CASSPNGMYQETQYF.

This clonotype was observed many times. The rearrangement joins TRBV7-3 to TRBJ1-6, with TRBD1 matching 7 bases. V lost 5 bases, J lost 8 bases, and 3 bases stayed unmatched. The germline gives CDR1 SGHTA, CDR2 FQGTGA. The CDR3 has 13 amino acids. The CDR3 DNA is TGTGCCAGCAGCACAACAGGGGATTCACCCCTCCACTTT. Translated: CASSTTGDSPLHF. Drawing the rest from reference TRBV7-3 and TRBJ1-6, the complete variable domain is GAGVSQTPSNKVTEKGKYVELRCDPISGHTALYWYRQSLGQGPEFLIYFQGTGAADDSGLPNDRFFAVRPEGSVSTLKIQRTERGDSAVYLCASSTTGDSPLHFGNGTRLTVT.

The CDR3, as DNA: TGTGCCAGTAGTGGAGCGGTGAACACCGGGGAGCTGTTTTTT. Its translation is CASSGAVNTGELFF. The gene calls are TRBV19 and TRBJ2-2, with a possible D match to TRBD2 (5 bases). This CDR3 has 14 amino acids. Germline V CDR1 and CDR2: LNHDA, SQIVND (reference sequence). Trimming removed 5 bases at V and 1 base at J, with 8 bases between.

Ten or more counts support this clonotype. The chain has TRBV7-3 and TRBJ1-1; the match to TRBD1 covers 9 bases. The CDR3 is made up of 15 amino acids. Trimming removed 1 base from V and 7 bases from J; junction bases left unmatched: 7. Germline lookup yields CDR1 SGHTA and CDR2 FQGTGA. In nucleotides, the CDR3 is TGTGCCAGCAGCTTAATGACAGGGGGGGGAGTTGAAGCTTTCTTT. This gives the protein CASSLMTGGGVEAFF.

This clonotype was seen at least ten times. The J gene is TRBJ2-5, the V gene TRBV7-2; 8 bases are shared with TRBD1. The CDR3 covers 13 residues. Losses at the gene ends were 5 bases for V and 5 bases for J; bases not matched to a gene: 4. From germline, CDR1 is SGHTA and CDR2 FQGNSA. The CDR3 coding sequence is TGTGCCAGCAGCCAGACAGGGGTCGAGACCCAGTACTTC. Amino acid sequence: CASSQTGVETQYF.

This clonotype was detected only a few times. It may be a read error: a sequence one base away is much more abundant. The V and J genes are TRBV6-6 and TRBJ1-1, with 8 bases that match TRBD1. Germline V gives CDR1 MNHNY, CDR2 SVGAGI (reference sequence). The CDR3 covers 14 residues. The CDR3 here is CASSSGPGGSEAIF. Written as DNA, the CDR3 is TGTGCCAGCAGTTCTGGCCCAGGGGGCTCTGAAGCTATCTTT.